The 25 T cell receptor beta chains given below trace back to one sample, sequenced in a study of shared clonotypes between healthy human individuals. The protocol was immunoSEQ multiplex PCR, while the TCRdb copy is restricted to in-frame clones and leaves out a portion. The top ten clones hold around 1.5% of a sample with over a million clones, under 80% of them seen once. Source material: memory CD4+ T cells sorted from blood. Specified subset: CD45RA-negative fraction. These TCRs come from a young man in good health.

The chain is built from TRBV14 and TRBJ1-6; 9 bases are shared with TRBD1. The V and J ends lost 6 bases and 9 bases, in that order; junction bases with no gene match: 6. This CDR3 comprises 14 residues. Germline V gene lookup returns CDR1 SGHDN and CDR2 FVKESK. CDR3 sequence (DNA): TGTGCCAGCAGGCCCGGGACAGGGAGTTCACCCCTCCACTTT. It is translated as CASRPGTGSSPLHF.

This clone showed up many times. CDR3 protein: CASSLDRTAREQYF. CDR3 nucleotide sequence: TGTGCCAGCAGCTTAGATAGGACAGCTCGGGAGCAGTACTTC. The rearrangement joins TRBV7-2 to TRBJ2-7, with D tentatively TRBD1 (6 bases). CDR1 and CDR2 from the germline V gene are SGHTA and FQGNSA. This CDR3 has 14 residues. The V end lost 1 base, the J end lost 7 bases, and 14 bases lay between the germline ends.

V is TRBV27 and J is TRBJ2-5; either TRBD1 or TRBD2 may supply D (5 bases each). The V end was cut by 5 bases, the J end by 5 bases, with 12 bases between. Germline CDR1 and CDR2: MNHEY and SMNVEV (reference sequence). The CDR3 loop spans 13 amino acids. CDR3 sequence (DNA): TGTGCCAGCAGTGGGGGACGTATGGAGACCCAGTACTTC. Its protein is CASSGGRMETQYF.

The chain joins TRBV4-3 to TRBJ1-5, with 9 bases identical to TRBD1. In germline, CDR1 is LGHNA, CDR2 YSLEER. The trim removed 4 bases at V and 7 bases at J, leaving 8 bases unmatched. The CDR3 runs 15 residues. The CDR3 nucleotides read TGCGCCAGCAGCCCGAACGCCGGACAGGGGCAGCCCCAGCATTTT. It specifies CASSPNAGQGQPQHF.

The gene calls are TRBV5-8 and TRBJ1-1; D gene unclear. V gave up 7 bases and J gave up 1 base, with 17 bases separating them. There are 15 residues in the CDR3. Germline loops: CDR1 SGHTS, CDR2 YDEGEE. CDR3 region: CASGWGGHPNTEAFF. CDR3 DNA sequence: TGTGCCAGCGGCTGGGGTGGCCACCCGAACACTGAAGCTTTCTTT. Together with reference TRBV5-8 and TRBJ1-1, the CDR3 gives the full variable domain: EAGVTQSPTHLIKTRGQQATLRCSPISGHTSVYWYQQALGLGLQFLLWYDEGEERNRGNFPPRFSGRQFPNYSSELNVNALELEDSALYLCASGWGGHPNTEAFFGQGTRLTVV.

The chain uses TRBV5-1 and TRBJ2-2, with D tentatively TRBD1 (8 bases). The V end was cut by 4 bases, the J end by 5 bases, with 15 bases between. Per germline, CDR1 SGHRS and CDR2 YFSETQ. CDR3 length: 15 amino acids. The CDR3 bases are TGCGCCAGCAGCCTACAGGGGGAGGGGACCGGGGAGCTGTTTTTT. This gives the protein CASSLQGEGTGELFF.

The chain couples TRBV10-3 to TRBJ1-1; no clear D gene. The CDR3 has 15 amino acids. V lost 0 bases and J lost 1, with 9 bases in between. Germline V gene lookup returns CDR1 ENHRY and CDR2 SYGVKD. In DNA form, the CDR3 reads TGTGCCATCAGTGAGTCTTGGGCCGGGAACACTGAAGCTTTCTTT. Translated: CAISESWAGNTEAFF.

This chain links TRBV18 with TRBJ2-7; TRBD1 matches at 7 bases. J gave up 1 base and V 4 bases, and 7 bases lay outside the gene matches. Germline CDR1 KGHSH, CDR2 LQKENI. The CDR3 runs to 15 residues. The CDR3 bases are TGTGCCAGCTCACAGGGGGCGACTGATTCCTACGAGCAGTACTTC. This encodes CASSQGATDSYEQYF.

There are a few counts of this clone. The gene calls are TRBV5-3 and TRBJ2-7, with D perhaps given as TRBD1 or TRBD2 (5 bases each). Being an ORF, TRBV5-3 has a function that is uncertain. CDR3 size: 16 residues. The V gene lost 1 base and the J gene lost 1 base, with 15 bases spanning the gap. CDR3 amino acids: CARSLSFGTVSYEQYF. CDR3 nucleotides: TGTGCCAGAAGCTTGTCTTTCGGGACGGTGTCCTACGAGCAGTACTTC.

The chain employs TRBV15 and TRBJ1-5, with no clear D. Germline loops: CDR1 LNHNV, CDR2 YYDKDF (reference sequence). The CDR3 has 14 residues. The germline V and J ends were trimmed by 1 base and 4 bases, with 8 bases remaining between them. The CDR3 protein is CATSRGEGNQPQHF. The CDR3 DNA reads as TGTGCCACCAGCAGAGGTGAAGGAAATCAGCCCCAGCATTTT. Full variable domain (remainder filled in from reference TRBV15 and TRBJ1-5): DAMVIQNPRYQVTQFGKPVTLSCSQTLNHNVMYWYQQKSSQAPKLLFHYYDKDFNNEADTPDNFQSRRPNTSFCFLDIRSPGLGDTAMYLCATSRGEGNQPQHFGDGTRLSIL.

The V gene is TRBV5-1, the J gene TRBJ1-5; tentatively, D is TRBD1 (5 bases). V lost 0 bases and J lost 3, with 13 bases in between. The CDR3 loop spans 16 amino acids. Looked up from germline, CDR1 is SGHRS and CDR2 is YFSETQ. In nucleotides, the CDR3 is TGCGCCAGCAGCTTGGACGCCGACAGCTTCAATCAGCCCCAGCATTTT. It encodes CASSLDADSFNQPQHF. The full variable domain, with the rest looked up from reference TRBV5-1 and TRBJ1-5, is KAGVTQTPRYLIKTRGQQVTLSCSPISGHRSVSWYQQTPGQGLQFLFEYFSETQRNKGNFPGRFSGRQFSNSRSEMNVSTLELGDSALYLCASSLDADSFNQPQHFGDGTRLSIL.

The V gene is TRBV2, the J gene TRBJ2-1; 9 bases fit TRBD1. Losses at the gene ends were 6 bases for V and 7 bases for J; bases not matched to a gene: 10. Germline-derived CDR1 and CDR2 are SNHLY and FYNNEI. This CDR3 contains 15 residues. The CDR3 DNA reads as TGTGCCAGCAGGGTACAACAGGGGGCGCGGAATGAGCAGTTCTTC. Protein: CASRVQQGARNEQFF.

The V call is TRBV6-6, the J call TRBJ1-6; the D is unclear. Germline CDR1 MNHNY, CDR2 SVGAGI (reference sequence). The CDR3 length is 12 residues. V was cut by 6 bases and J by 8 bases, with 8 bases left in between. CDR3 region: CASRTSDSPLHF. CDR3 bases: TGTGCCAGCAGGACTTCGGATTCACCCCTCCACTTT.

Notes on this clone: Distinct nucleotide sequences in the sample also encode this CDR3. The J gene is TRBJ2-5, the V gene TRBV5-4; D remains unclear. Germline V CDR1 and CDR2: SGHNT, YYREEE (reference sequence). V was clipped by 0 bases and J by 1 base, with 4 bases between them. This CDR3 is 13 amino acids long. CDR3 bases: TGTGCCAGCAGCTTGGATCGCCAAGAGACCCAGTACTTC. Translation: CASSLDRQETQYF.

V usage is TRBV28 and J usage is TRBJ2-4; TRBD2 might be the D (6 bases). V lost 3 bases, J lost 6 bases, and 18 bases lay in between. This CDR3 is 16 amino acids long. CDR1 and CDR2 (germline): MDHEN, SYDVKM. In DNA, the CDR3 is TGTGCCAGCAGTTTGGGGACCCCGGGACTTAGAAACATTCAGTACTTC. This codes for CASSLGTPGLRNIQYF. Full variable domain (outside the CDR3, taken from reference TRBV28 and TRBJ2-4): DVKVTQSSRYLVKRTGEKVFLECVQDMDHENMFWYRQDPGLGLRLIYFSYDVKMKEKGDIPEGYSVSREKKERFSLILESASTNQTSMYLCASSLGTPGLRNIQYFGAGTRLSVL.

The chain couples TRBV5-1 to TRBJ2-3, with 9 bases that match TRBD2. CDR1 is SGHRS and CDR2 is YFSETQ in the germline V gene. The V segment lost 1 base and the J segment 1 base; nucleotides outside the gene matches: 4. The CDR3 is 16 residues long. CDR3 amino acids: CASSLSVAGGTDTQYF. The CDR3 nucleotides are TGCGCCAGCAGCTTGTCGGTAGCGGGGGGCACAGATACGCAGTATTTT.

The chain combines TRBV19 with TRBJ2-1; 10 positions agree with TRBD2. The CDR3 length is 18 residues. Germline V CDR1 and CDR2: LNHDA, SQIVND (reference sequence). J gave up 0 bases and V 4 bases, and 9 bases lay outside the gene matches. DNA of the CDR3: TGTGCCAGTAGTACCGTCAGGACTAGCGGATCCTCCTACAATGAGCAGTTCTTC. Residues: CASSTVRTSGSSYNEQFF.

J is TRBJ2-7 and V is TRBV10-2, with D perhaps matching TRBD2 (5 bases). Trimming pared 6 bases from V and 0 bases from J, leaving 9 bases between. Germline values: CDR1 WSHSY, CDR2 SAAADI. This CDR3 spans 13 amino acids. CDR3 amino acids: CASREAASYEQYF. CDR3 bases: TGCGCCAGCAGGGAAGCGGCCTCCTACGAGCAGTACTTC.

This clone was counted a single time. J is TRBJ2-5 and V is TRBV18, with D maybe TRBD2 (6 bases). The CDR3 runs to 13 residues. CDR1 is KGHSH and CDR2 is LQKENI in the germline V gene. V dropped 4 bases and J dropped 3 bases, with 9 bases sitting between them. The CDR3 here is CASSRGGEETQYF. CDR3 DNA: TGTGCCAGCTCACGGGGAGGTGAAGAGACCCAGTACTTC.

The chain couples TRBV11-2 to TRBJ2-1; D is ambiguous. This CDR3 is built from 12 residues. CDR1 SGHAT and CDR2 FQNNGV come from the germline V gene. Trimming pared 5 bases from V and 6 bases from J, leaving 8 bases between. The CDR3 bases are TGTGCCAGCAGCCACAGTTCCAATGAGCAGTTCTTC. Translating it yields CASSHSSNEQFF.

A remark on this clone: A read error is possible here, since a much larger clone lies one base away. This chain joins TRBV7-2 and TRBJ1-1; a weak D match, TRBD1 (5 bases). From germline, CDR1 is SGHTA and CDR2 FQGNSA. The V and J ends lost 1 base and 1 base respectively, with 7 bases between them. There are 14 residues in the CDR3. CDR3 coding DNA: TGTGCCAGCAGCTTAGGGGGGAAGAACACTGAAGCTTTCTTT. Its protein is CASSLGGKNTEAFF.

This clone showed up just a few times. V is TRBV18 and J is TRBJ2-3, with D maybe TRBD2 (5 bases). Between the trimmed V and J ends, which lost 6 bases and 2 bases, there was a span of 15 bases. Germline V gene sequence: CDR1 KGHSH, CDR2 LQKENI. The CDR3 is 15 residues long. Here the CDR3 DNA reads TGTGCCAGCTCGCTCATGAAAGCGGACACAGATACGCAGTATTTT. Its protein product is CASSLMKADTDTQYF.

V usage is TRBV10-2 and J usage is TRBJ1-2; D is unclear. The CDR3 covers 14 residues. Germline V lookup: CDR1 WSHSY, CDR2 SAAADI. Trimming shortened V by 3 bases and J by 0 bases, and 8 bases separated the two germline ends. In nucleotides, the CDR3 is TGCGCCAGCAGTGATTTGCTCTCTAACTATGGCTACACCTTC. It specifies CASSDLLSNYGYTF.

This clone has a single count. The genes are TRBV4-1 and TRBJ2-1; TRBD2 aligns across 7 bases. There are 17 residues in the CDR3. The ends lost 0 bases at V and 5 bases at J; junction bases unmatched: 10. In germline, CDR1 is MGHRA, CDR2 YSYEKL. As DNA, the CDR3 is TGCGCCAGCAGCCAAGATAAACACAGCGGGGACGACAATGAGCAGTTCTTC. Protein product: CASSQDKHSGDDNEQFF.

This chain joins TRBV7-2 and TRBJ2-1, with D perhaps TRBD2 (6 bases). CDR1 is SGHTA, CDR2 FQGNSA, per germline. The CDR3 extends over 13 amino acids. V was clipped by 6 bases and J by 1 base, with 7 bases between them. In nucleotides, the CDR3 is TGTGCCAGCAGGGACTATTCCTACAATGAGCAGTTCTTC. Protein: CASRDYSYNEQFF.